This TCR beta chain stems from a study of radiotherapy plus CTLA-4 blockade in lung cancer. Study-wide context: Objective responses emerged in 15% to 20% of patients, and around 29% attained disease control. Study-level points and caveats: The authors reported that early blood T cell clone dynamics, with interferon-beta, best predicted response. Researchers report tumor-derived TCR clones expanding in blood after radiotherapy plus ipilimumab.

Profiling relied on immunoSEQ multiplex PCR, and the TCRdb table lists in-frame clones only, not all of them. The sample carries roughly 42,000 clones, about four fifths recorded once. About this clone: Its antigen is currently unknown.

With ipilimumab providing CTLA-4 blockade, focal radiation was administered to patients who had chemo-refractory metastatic non-small-cell lung cancer. With 0 bases clipped from V and 5 bases from J, the junction kept 7 bases outside the gene matches. CDR3 length equals 16 residues. CDR1 is SGDLS, CDR2 YYNGEE, per germline. The clonotype comes from a human donor with non-small cell lung cancer that progressed on radiotherapy plus ipilimumab. This specimen consisted of peripheral blood, obtained from a patient treated with radiotherapy plus ipilimumab. The rearrangement uses TRBV9 and TRBJ2-3; TRBD2 aligns across 9 bases. This CDR3 reads CASSVVAGGRVDTQYF. For the CDR3, the DNA is TGTGCCAGCAGCGTAGTCGCGGGGGGGCGAGTAGATACGCAGTATTTT.